A selection of T cell receptor beta chains follows, all from one sample in a study of molecular identifiers for immune sequencing clone quantification. TCRdb recomputed calls from the PCR reads with MiXCR, one row per CDR3 protein. The sample lists about 40,000 distinct CDR3 sequences; around 18% were seen once. The sequenced sample consisted of naive CD8+ T cells from blood, with Jurkat cell RNA spiked in. The receptors derive from a human donor in good health. Some libraries in this study had Jurkat cell RNA spiked in. CDR3s include the opening cysteine and the closing phenylalanine or tryptophan. A D gene is named only where the DNA matches it firmly. Some rows have no size entry. The others give once, few or many, or a class for an expanded clone.

TRBJ2-7,-,TRBV15,17,TRBD2,TGTGCCACCAGCAGAGATACTAGCGGGGCGAGCTCCTACGAGCAGTACTTC,CATSRDTSGASSYEQYF
TRBJ2-7,many,TRBV27,15,TRBD2,TGTGCCAGCAGTTATACCGGGACTAGCGGCTACGAGCAGTACTTC,CASSYTGTSGYEQYF
TRBJ2-7,many,TRBV4-2,14,TRBD2,TGTGCCAGCAGCCAAGCTAGCGGGAGTGTCGAGCAGTACTTC,CASSQASGSVEQYF
TRBJ1-2,few,TRBV28,13,TRBD1,TGTGCCAGCAGAGGACAGGGAGACTATGGCTACACCTTC,CASRGQGDYGYTF
TRBJ2-1,many,TRBV12-3/TRBV12-4,13,-,TGTGCCAGCAGCTGGGGACAACCTGGGGAGCAGTTCTTC,CASSWGQPGEQFF
TRBJ1-6,many,TRBV27,16,-,TGTGCCAGCAGTTTGGCAGGGGCCTACTCGGGATCACCCCTCCACTTT,CASSLAGAYSGSPLHF
TRBJ2-3,many,TRBV7-2,17,TRBD2,TGTGCCAGCAGCTTAGATTTAGCGGGAGGGCCGACAGATACGCAGTATTTT,CASSLDLAGGPTDTQYF
TRBJ2-1,once,TRBV20-1,15,-,TGCAGTGCTTGCCCTGCCACCCCCAGGGGCAATGAGCAGTCCTTC,CSACPATPRGNEQSF
TRBJ2-5,few,TRBV29-1,13,-,TGCAGCGTTGTTCAGGACCCTCAAGAGACCCAGTACTTC,CSVVQDPQETQYF
TRBJ1-1,many,TRBV23-1,16,-,TGCGCCAGCAGTCAATCGGAACTAGGCAGCTACACTGAAGCTTTCTTT,CASSQSELGSYTEAFF
TRBJ2-1,many,TRBV6-2/TRBV6-3,16,TRBD2,TGTGCCAGCAGTTACTCGAAGGCTAGCGGATACAATGAGCAGTTCTTC,CASSYSKASGYNEQFF
TRBJ2-5,-,TRBV7-8,13,TRBD1,TGTGCCAGCAGCCGACAGGGTTCGGAGACCCAGTACTTC,CASSRQGSETQYF
TRBJ2-2,many,TRBV7-8,14,TRBD2,TGTGCCAGCAGCCCGGGGGAGGGCACCGGGGAGCTGTTTTTT,CASSPGEGTGELFF
TRBJ2-5,many,TRBV6-5,15,TRBD2,TGTGCCAGCAGTATGACTAGCGGAGCGCTGGAGACCCAGTACTTC,CASSMTSGALETQYF
TRBJ2-5,once,TRBV9,16,-,TGTGCCAGCAACAAAGGGGGGGAGGGGTTGAAAGAGACCCAGTACTTC,CASNKGGEGLKETQYF
TRBJ2-3,-,TRBV5-1,16,TRBD2,TGCGCCAGCAGGGGACTAGCGGGCCATAGCACAGATACGCAGTATTTT,CASRGLAGHSTDTQYF
TRBJ1-5,many,TRBV4-1,15,TRBD1,TGCGCCAGCAGCCAGGCGGGGACAGACTCCTCGGCCCAGCATTTT,CASSQAGTDSSAQHF
TRBJ1-1,many,TRBV20-1,15,-,TGCAGTGCTAGAGATACGGGGTACGGTGCCACTGAAGCTTTCTTT,CSARDTGYGATEAFF
TRBJ2-3,many,TRBV15,18,TRBD2,TGTGCCACCAGGGGATTCTTTTATGGGCGGGAGTTAACAGATACGCAGTATTTT,CATRGFFYGRELTDTQYF